The 21 T cell receptor beta chains below all came from one sample that was sequenced in a study of OX40 agonist ivuxolimab in advanced cancers. TCRdb keeps only in-frame clones here, not all; method: immunoSEQ multiplex PCR. The sample includes some 86,000 clones, 90% to 95% of them seen just once. The input for sequencing was CD4+ or CD8+ T cells sorted from blood, taken in a trial of the OX40 agonist ivuxolimab. Receptors were obtained from an adult with an advanced solid tumor such as melanoma, head and neck, liver or kidney cancer.

This chain joins TRBV7-2 and TRBJ2-3, with D possibly being TRBD2 (5 bases). The CDR3 is 15 amino acids. V was pared by 4 bases and J by 5 bases, with 16 bases between. CDR1 and CDR2 (germline): SGHTA, FQGNSA. The CDR3 nucleotides read TGTGCCAGCAGCTCCTTCGAGGAGGTCGAAGATACGCAGTATTTT. This sequence encodes CASSSFEEVEDTQYF.

J is TRBJ2-1 and V is TRBV18; TRBD1 is a possible D gene (6 bases). Germline assignment: CDR1 KGHSH and CDR2 LQKENI. Trimming stripped 2 bases from V and 3 bases from J, with 8 bases between. There are 14 residues in the CDR3. Written as DNA, the CDR3 is TGTGCCAGCTCACCAGCAGGGGTCTACAATGAGCAGTTCTTC. Amino acid sequence: CASSPAGVYNEQFF.

V gene TRBV6-5 combines with J gene TRBJ1-2; no firm D call. Germline CDR1 is MNHEY and CDR2 is SVGAGI. This CDR3 is 15 amino acids long. Trimming took 7 bases from V and 2 from J, leaving 17 bases between them. The CDR3 DNA reads TGTGCCAGCACCCCTCTAGCTACAGTAAACTATGGCTACACCTTC. As protein: CASTPLATVNYGYTF.

The chain has TRBV11-2 and TRBJ2-3; TRBD2 matches 8 bases. V shed 5 bases, J shed 1 base, and the junction held 5 bases outside the gene matches. Germline loops: CDR1 SGHAT, CDR2 FQNNGV. This CDR3 spans 15 amino acids. CDR3 amino acids: CASSLGLVGTDTQYF. The CDR3 nucleotides read TGTGCCAGCAGCCTGGGACTAGTAGGCACAGATACGCAGTATTTT.

The table lists this clone with a count of one. The chain uses TRBV5-6 and TRBJ2-7; D may correspond to TRBD1 or TRBD2 (5 bases each). CDR3 length: 13 residues. V lost 0 bases and J 3 bases, leaving 7 bases between the germline ends. Germline-derived CDR1 and CDR2 are SGHDT and YYEEEE. CDR3 coding DNA: TGTGCCAGCAGCTTGGGGGACGGCTACGAGCAGTACTTC. Translating gives CASSLGDGYEQYF. The full variable domain, completed using reference TRBV5-6 and TRBJ2-7, is DAGVTQSPTHLIKTRGQQVTLRCSPKSGHDTVSWYQQALGQGPQFIFQYYEEEERQRGNFPDRFSGHQFPNYSSELNVNALLLGDSALYLCASSLGDGYEQYFGPGTRLTVT.

The gene calls are TRBV10-3 and TRBJ2-7; either TRBD1 or TRBD2 may supply D (6 bases each). This CDR3 contains 14 residues. V shed 4 bases and J shed 3 bases, with 13 bases lying between them. Germline CDR1 and CDR2: ENHRY and SYGVKD. The CDR3 protein is CAISGTETSYEQYF. The CDR3 bases are TGTGCCATCAGTGGGACAGAGACTAGCTACGAGCAGTACTTC.

This chain joins TRBV5-6 and TRBJ2-5, with D maybe TRBD1 (5 bases). The CDR3 contains 17 residues. Trimming left V 0 bases short and J 5 bases short, with 20 bases between. In germline, CDR1 is SGHDT, CDR2 YYEEEE. CDR3 amino acids: CASSLATSGPIWETQYF. CDR3 DNA: TGTGCCAGCAGCTTGGCAACGTCAGGGCCTATTTGGGAGACCCAGTACTTC.

V is TRBV4-1 and J is TRBJ1-2; D is unclear. CDR1 is MGHRA, CDR2 YSYEKL, per germline. Trimming took 0 bases from V and 2 from J, leaving 7 bases between them. The CDR3 runs 14 residues. The CDR3 loop reads CASSQDPQNYGYTF. In DNA, the CDR3 is TGCGCCAGCAGCCAAGATCCGCAAAACTATGGCTACACCTTC.

This chain joins TRBV9 and TRBJ2-7, with TRBD1 matching over 7 bases. CDR1 SGDLS and CDR2 YYNGEE come from the germline V gene. The CDR3 contains 14 residues. With 4 bases clipped from V and 0 bases from J, the junction kept 4 bases outside the gene matches. The CDR3 here is CASSSRDSSYEQYF. CDR3 nucleotides: TGTGCCAGCAGCTCTCGGGACAGCTCCTACGAGCAGTACTTC.

The chain combines TRBV6-1 with TRBJ2-3; D is uncertain. The germline V gene encodes CDR1 MNHNS and CDR2 SASEGT. The CDR3 spans 9 residues. Deletions cut 8 bases from V and 5 bases from J, with 2 bases between. The DNA of the CDR3 is TGTGCCAGCGGAGATACGCAGTATTTT. Amino acid sequence: CASGDTQYF.

The chain employs TRBV7-8 and TRBJ2-7, with 10 bases aligning to TRBD2. Germline values: CDR1 SGHVS, CDR2 FQNEAQ. This CDR3 is 15 amino acids long. Trimming at V came to 2 bases and at J to 5 bases, leaving 6 bases not matched to a gene. CDR3 bases: TGTGCCAGCAGCTTACTAGCGGGAGAATTCGACGAGCAGTACTTC. This translates into CASSLLAGEFDEQYF. Full variable domain (rest looked up from reference TRBV7-8 and TRBJ2-7): GAGVSQSPRYKVAKRGQDVALRCDPISGHVSLFWYQQALGQGPEFLTYFQNEAQLDKSGLPSDRFFAERPEGSVSTLKIQRTQQEDSAVYLCASSLLAGEFDEQYFGPGTRLTVT.

The chain joins TRBV28 to TRBJ2-1; 7 positions agree with TRBD2. Trimming cost V 3 bases and J 0 bases; bases outside gene matches: 11. The CDR3 loop spans 18 amino acids. CDR1 and CDR2 (germline): MDHEN, SYDVKM. CDR3 DNA sequence: TGTGCCAGCAGTTTCCTGGGTGGTAGCGGGCCCTCCTACAATGAGCAGTTCTTC. Translated: CASSFLGGSGPSYNEQFF.

The rearrangement links TRBV9 to TRBJ2-7, with TRBD2 matching 11 bases. Trimming cost V 5 bases and J 4 bases; bases outside gene matches: 8. Germline V gene sequence: CDR1 SGDLS, CDR2 YYNGEE. This CDR3 is 15 amino acids long. The DNA for the CDR3 is TGTGCCAGCAGACTACTAGCGGGGGCCCTTTACGAGCAGTACTTC. Its protein product is CASRLLAGALYEQYF. Using reference TRBV9 and TRBJ2-7 for the parts outside the CDR3, the full variable domain is DSGVTQTPKHLITATGQRVTLRCSPRSGDLSVYWYQQSLDQGLQFLIQYYNGEERAKGNILERFSAQQFPDLHSELNLSSLELGDSALYFCASRLLAGALYEQYFGPGTRLTVT.

J is TRBJ2-3 and V is TRBV7-3; unclear D gene. V shed 4 bases and J shed 0 bases, with 11 bases lying between them. This CDR3 is 15 amino acids long. The germline V gene has CDR1 SGHTA and CDR2 FQGTGA. CDR3 sequence: CASSSTGFSTDTQYF. The CDR3 nucleotides read TGTGCCAGCAGCTCCACCGGCTTTAGCACAGATACGCAGTATTTT.

This clone was detected only once. This chain uses TRBV11-2 with TRBJ2-7, with 9 bases lining up with TRBD1. CDR1 and CDR2 (germline): SGHAT, FQNNGV. Germline trimming cut 5 bases from V and 0 bases from J; bases unmatched to any gene: 8. The CDR3 covers 16 residues. Here the CDR3 reads CASSAGQGPISYEQYF. Here the CDR3 DNA reads TGTGCCAGCAGCGCCGGACAGGGGCCCATCTCCTACGAGCAGTACTTC.

The chain is built from TRBV7-9 and TRBJ2-7; D possibly corresponds to TRBD2 (6 bases). V lost 2 bases and J 3 bases, leaving 8 bases between the germline ends. Germline CDR1 SEHNR, CDR2 FQNEAQ (reference sequence). This CDR3 region has 13 residues. The CDR3 DNA sequence: TGTGCCAGCAGCTTAACGGGACTCTACGAGCAGTACTTC. It specifies CASSLTGLYEQYF.

V gene TRBV11-3 combines with J gene TRBJ2-4, with a weak D call TRBD2 (6 bases). The V gene lost 2 bases and the J gene lost 7 bases, with 9 bases spanning the gap. CDR3 size: 13 residues. Germline loops: CDR1 SGHNT, CDR2 YENEEA. CDR3 residues: CASSLSSANIQYF. CDR3 bases: TGTGCCAGCAGCTTATCTAGCGCGAACATTCAGTACTTC.

The CDR3 protein is CASSLGNAPHEQYF. Here the CDR3 DNA reads TGTGCCAGCAGTTTAGGGAACGCTCCCCACGAGCAGTACTTC. The genes are TRBV27 and TRBJ2-7; no firm D call. This CDR3 spans 14 amino acids. Germline values: CDR1 MNHEY, CDR2 SMNVEV (reference sequence). The ends were cut back, 2 bases at V and 5 bases at J, with 13 bases in the middle.

In DNA form, the CDR3 reads TGTGCCAGCAGCTTCGGGTCCGGAGTCGAGCAGTACTTC. This sequence encodes CASSFGSGVEQYF. The J gene is TRBJ2-7, the V gene TRBV5-4, with no clear D. The V end lost 2 bases, the J end lost 6 bases, and 12 bases lay between the germline ends. The CDR3 consists of 13 residues. Per germline, CDR1 SGHNT and CDR2 YYREEE (reference sequence).

The V and J genes are TRBV7-7 and TRBJ2-2, with 13 bases identical to TRBD2. CDR3 size: 18 residues. Trimming cost V 2 bases and J 1 base; bases outside gene matches: 4. The germline CDR1 and CDR2 sequences are SSHAT and FNYEAQ (reference sequence). The CDR3 region has the DNA TGTGCCAGCAGCTTAACCCGACTAGCGGGAGGGAACACCGGGGAGCTGTTTTTT. Its protein product is CASSLTRLAGGNTGELFF.

The chain has TRBV4-2 and TRBJ2-2; 9 nucleotides match TRBD2. V shed 1 base and J 7 bases; nucleotides not matched to a gene: 7. Per germline, CDR1 LGHNA and CDR2 YNFKEQ. This CDR3 contains 16 residues. The CDR3 region is CASSQVAGVRSGELFF. Here the CDR3 DNA reads TGTGCCAGCAGCCAAGTAGCGGGGGTCCGAAGCGGGGAGCTGTTTTTT.